Given below is one T cell receptor (beta chain) in context. Its antigen remains unidentified. No much larger clonotype is one base removed from it; base qualities were not supplied. The sample's time point label, in plain terms: progressive disease on ibrutinib. For TCR beta library preparation, 1.5 to 2.5 micrograms of genomic DNA was extracted from cryopreserved PBMCs. Longitudinal blood samples from CLL patients on ibrutinib monotherapy underwent high-throughput TCR beta sequencing. The patients were enrolled in a single-center, open-label phase 2 trial of ibrutinib monotherapy. The entry originates in a study of cytotoxic CD8 clonotypes in ibrutinib-treated CLL (dated by TCRdb to the early 2020s). Study-wide context: The cohort had over ten relapsed/refractory and around 16 treatment-naive patients; under 18 were IGHV unmutated. Partial responses were observed in approximately 24 patients and complete responses in 2; after a median follow-up of 68 months, remission was maintained in 14 patients and progression was observed in approximately twelve. Response samples were obtained after a median of approximately 12 months of treatment, with a range of roughly 6 to 40 months. On average, each sample yielded 255,043 productive templates and 80,000 to 95,000 productive rearrangements. Of the 90 or so participants in the trial, approximately 25 had longitudinal samples available. Cryopreserved peripheral blood mononuclear cells were obtained before treatment, at response, and at either sustained remission or disease progression. Patients were still on ibrutinib when every remission and progressive disease sample was collected. Here is what the overall study found, with its caveats: Public clonotypes were rare and either shrank or stayed stable during treatment, and the rise in clonality at ibrutinib response reflected expansion of private clonotypes. Lymph node repertoires were not examined, and the timing of sampling was not matched between patients in sustained remission and those whose disease progressed. Baseline clonality was found to be higher than that of age-matched healthy donors and was strongly correlated with circulating CD8+ T-cell counts. An increase in clonality was observed at ibrutinib response, with clonality remaining stable during sustained remission and falling back toward baseline at progression.

On a MiSeq, deep resolution sequencing aimed for a depth between 1 in 1 million and 1 in 200,000 T cells, with each clonotype covered around 9.2x on average. TCR beta libraries were generated with the immunoSEQ hsTCRB Kit. Regarding the original processing steps: Data were analyzed with ImmunoSEQ Data Assistant and ImmunoSEQ Analyzer, with V, D and J genes assigned per IMGT definitions. Clonality, which ranges from 0 to 1, was calculated as one minus the normalized Shannon entropy of productive rearrangement frequencies. Only overrepresented clonotypes making up at least 0.05% of the repertoire of each patient were included in the public clonotype analysis. Roughly 13 age-matched healthy donor repertoires from immuneACCESS served as clonality controls. Sourced from immuneACCESS, this table was stored by TCRdb with only in-frame sequences that have V and J called. A share of the clones is absent; for the studies checked, an unresolved V gene accounts for under half, and the remainder has no known explanation. V and J calls and clone size follow that table, whereas D and trimming were derived from the DNA. The table for this sample lists about 300,000 clones; 60% to 80% of them were counted only once. The top ten hold roughly 5% of the sample.

The germline V gene gives CDR1 as MGHRA and CDR2 as YSYEKL. The CDR3 has 14 amino acids, counting the end cysteine and phenylalanine. Left in the record is the CDR3 DNA by itself, 42 bases read in frame from the first base. A distance of 9 bases separates the germline ends of V and J, which lose 0 bases and 4 bases respectively. The chain joins TRBV4-1 to TRBJ1-2; a weak D assignment points to TRBD1 (6 bases agree). This sequence was found in a human donor with chronic lymphocytic leukemia. The sample in question was PBMCs, obtained at disease progression, from a patient treated with ibrutinib. In nucleotides, the sequence is TGCGCCAGCAGCCAAGATGCAGGGGCCTATGGCTACACCTTC. It encodes CASSQDAGAYGYTF.